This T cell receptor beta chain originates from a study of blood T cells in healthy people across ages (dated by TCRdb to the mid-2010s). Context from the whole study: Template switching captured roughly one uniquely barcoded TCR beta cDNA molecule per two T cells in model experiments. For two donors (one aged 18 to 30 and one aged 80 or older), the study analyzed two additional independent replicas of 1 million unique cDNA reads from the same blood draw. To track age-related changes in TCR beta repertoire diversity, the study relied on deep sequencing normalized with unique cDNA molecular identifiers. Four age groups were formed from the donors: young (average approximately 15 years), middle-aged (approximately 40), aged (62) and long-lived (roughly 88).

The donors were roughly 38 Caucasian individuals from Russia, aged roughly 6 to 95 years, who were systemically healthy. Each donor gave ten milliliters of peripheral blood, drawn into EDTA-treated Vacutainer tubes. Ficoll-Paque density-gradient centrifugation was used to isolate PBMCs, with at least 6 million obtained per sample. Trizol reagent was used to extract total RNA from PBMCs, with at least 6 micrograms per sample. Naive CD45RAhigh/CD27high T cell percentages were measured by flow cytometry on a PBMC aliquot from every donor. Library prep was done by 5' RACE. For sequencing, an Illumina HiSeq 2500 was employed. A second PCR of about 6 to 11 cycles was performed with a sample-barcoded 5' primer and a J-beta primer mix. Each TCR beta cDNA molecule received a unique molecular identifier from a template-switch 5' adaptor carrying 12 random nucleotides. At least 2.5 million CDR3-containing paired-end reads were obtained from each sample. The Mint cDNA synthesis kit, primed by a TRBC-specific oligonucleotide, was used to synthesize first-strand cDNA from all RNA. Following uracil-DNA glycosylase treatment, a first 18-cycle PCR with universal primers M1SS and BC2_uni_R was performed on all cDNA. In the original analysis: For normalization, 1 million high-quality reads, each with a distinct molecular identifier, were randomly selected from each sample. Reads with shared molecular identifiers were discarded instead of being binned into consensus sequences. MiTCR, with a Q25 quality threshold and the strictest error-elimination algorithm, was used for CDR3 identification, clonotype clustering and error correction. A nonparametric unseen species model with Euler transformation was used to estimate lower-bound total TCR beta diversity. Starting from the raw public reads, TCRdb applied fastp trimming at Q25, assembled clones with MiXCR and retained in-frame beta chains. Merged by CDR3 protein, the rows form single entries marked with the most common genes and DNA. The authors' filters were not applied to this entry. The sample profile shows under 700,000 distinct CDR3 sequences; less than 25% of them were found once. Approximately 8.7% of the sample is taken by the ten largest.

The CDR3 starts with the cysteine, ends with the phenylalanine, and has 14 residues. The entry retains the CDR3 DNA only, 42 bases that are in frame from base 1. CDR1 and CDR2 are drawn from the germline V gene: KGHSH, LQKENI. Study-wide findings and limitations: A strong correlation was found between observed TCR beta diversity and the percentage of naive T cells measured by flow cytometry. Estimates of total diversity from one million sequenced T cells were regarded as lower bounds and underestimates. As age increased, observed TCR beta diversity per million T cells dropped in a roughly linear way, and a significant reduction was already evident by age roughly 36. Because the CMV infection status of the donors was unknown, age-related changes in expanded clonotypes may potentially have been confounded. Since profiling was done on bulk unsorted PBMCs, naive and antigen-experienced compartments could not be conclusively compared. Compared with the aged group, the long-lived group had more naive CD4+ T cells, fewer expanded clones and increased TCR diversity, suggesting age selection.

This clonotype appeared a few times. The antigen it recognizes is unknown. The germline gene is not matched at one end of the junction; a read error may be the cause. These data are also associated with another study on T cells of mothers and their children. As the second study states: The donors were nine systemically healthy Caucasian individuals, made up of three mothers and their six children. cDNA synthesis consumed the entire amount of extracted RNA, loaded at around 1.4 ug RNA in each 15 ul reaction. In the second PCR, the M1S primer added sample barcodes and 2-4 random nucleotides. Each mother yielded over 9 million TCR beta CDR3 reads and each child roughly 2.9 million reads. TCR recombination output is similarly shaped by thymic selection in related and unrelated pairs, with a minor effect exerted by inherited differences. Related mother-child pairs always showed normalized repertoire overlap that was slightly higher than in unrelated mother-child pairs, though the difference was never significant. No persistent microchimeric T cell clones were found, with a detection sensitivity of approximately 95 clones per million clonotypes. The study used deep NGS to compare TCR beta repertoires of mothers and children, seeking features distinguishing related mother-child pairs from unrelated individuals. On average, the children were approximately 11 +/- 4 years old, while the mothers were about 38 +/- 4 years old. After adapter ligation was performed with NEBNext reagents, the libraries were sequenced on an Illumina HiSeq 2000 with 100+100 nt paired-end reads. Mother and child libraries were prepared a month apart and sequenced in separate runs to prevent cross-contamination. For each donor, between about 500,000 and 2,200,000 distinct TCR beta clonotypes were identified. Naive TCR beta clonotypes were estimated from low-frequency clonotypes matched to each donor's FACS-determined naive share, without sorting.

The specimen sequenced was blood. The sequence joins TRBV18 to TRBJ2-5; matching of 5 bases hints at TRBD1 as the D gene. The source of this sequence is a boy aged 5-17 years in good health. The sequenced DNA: TGTGCCAGCTCACCACAGGGGTGGCGAGAGACCCGGTACTTC. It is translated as CASSPQGWRETRYF.